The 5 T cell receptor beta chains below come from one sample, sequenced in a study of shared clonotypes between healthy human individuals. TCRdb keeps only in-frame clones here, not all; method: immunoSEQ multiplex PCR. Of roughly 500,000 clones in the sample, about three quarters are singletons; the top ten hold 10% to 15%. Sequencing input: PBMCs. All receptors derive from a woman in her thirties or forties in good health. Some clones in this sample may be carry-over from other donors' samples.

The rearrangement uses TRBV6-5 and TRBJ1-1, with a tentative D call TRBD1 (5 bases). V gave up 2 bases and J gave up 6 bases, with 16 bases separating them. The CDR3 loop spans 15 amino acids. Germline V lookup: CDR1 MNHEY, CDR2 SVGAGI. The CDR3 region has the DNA TGTGCCAGCAGTTACGGGCGTGCAGGGCAGGCTGAAGCTTTCTTT. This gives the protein CASSYGRAGQAEAFF.

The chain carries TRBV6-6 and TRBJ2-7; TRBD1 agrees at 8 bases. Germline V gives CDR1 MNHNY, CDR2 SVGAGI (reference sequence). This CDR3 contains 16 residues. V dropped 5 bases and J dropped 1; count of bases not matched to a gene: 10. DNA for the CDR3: TGTGCCAGCAGTCCGACAGGGGCGGCTGGGTCCTACGAGCAGTACTTC. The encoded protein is CASSPTGAAGSYEQYF.

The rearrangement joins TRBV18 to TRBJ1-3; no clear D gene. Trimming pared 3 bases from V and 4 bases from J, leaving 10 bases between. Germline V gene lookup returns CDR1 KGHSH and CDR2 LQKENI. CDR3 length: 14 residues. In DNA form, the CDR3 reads TGTGCCAGCTCACCTACCCTGGACGGAAACACCATATATTTT. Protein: CASSPTLDGNTIYF.

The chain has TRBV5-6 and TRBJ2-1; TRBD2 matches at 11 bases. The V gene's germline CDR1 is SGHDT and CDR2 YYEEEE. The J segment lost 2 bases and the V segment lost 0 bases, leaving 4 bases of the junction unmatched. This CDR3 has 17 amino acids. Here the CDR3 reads CASSLVGLADTYNEQFF. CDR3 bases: TGTGCCAGCAGCTTGGTGGGACTAGCGGATACCTACAATGAGCAGTTCTTC.

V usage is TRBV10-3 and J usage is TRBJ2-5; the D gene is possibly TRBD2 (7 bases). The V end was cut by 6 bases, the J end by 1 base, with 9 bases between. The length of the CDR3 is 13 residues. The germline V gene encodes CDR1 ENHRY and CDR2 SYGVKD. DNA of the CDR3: TGTGCCATCAGGGCGGGGGCCCAAGAGACCCAGTACTTC. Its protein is CAIRAGAQETQYF.